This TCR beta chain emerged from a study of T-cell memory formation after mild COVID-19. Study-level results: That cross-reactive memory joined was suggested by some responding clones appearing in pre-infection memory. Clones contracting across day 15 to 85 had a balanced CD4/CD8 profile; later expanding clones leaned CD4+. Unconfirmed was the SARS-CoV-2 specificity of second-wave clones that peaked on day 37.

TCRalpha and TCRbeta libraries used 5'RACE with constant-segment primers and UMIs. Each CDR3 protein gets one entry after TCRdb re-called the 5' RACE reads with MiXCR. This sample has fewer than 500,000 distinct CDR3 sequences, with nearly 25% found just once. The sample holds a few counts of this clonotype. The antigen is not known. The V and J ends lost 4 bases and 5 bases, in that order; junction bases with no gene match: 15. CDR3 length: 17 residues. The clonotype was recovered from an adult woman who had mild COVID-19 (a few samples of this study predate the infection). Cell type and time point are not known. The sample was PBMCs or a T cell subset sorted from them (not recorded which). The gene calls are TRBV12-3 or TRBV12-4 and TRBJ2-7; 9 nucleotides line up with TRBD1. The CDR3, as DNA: TGTGCCAGCAGTTGGGAATATCCGGGACAGGGTACCCACGAGCAGTACTTC. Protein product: CASSWEYPGQGTHEQYF.